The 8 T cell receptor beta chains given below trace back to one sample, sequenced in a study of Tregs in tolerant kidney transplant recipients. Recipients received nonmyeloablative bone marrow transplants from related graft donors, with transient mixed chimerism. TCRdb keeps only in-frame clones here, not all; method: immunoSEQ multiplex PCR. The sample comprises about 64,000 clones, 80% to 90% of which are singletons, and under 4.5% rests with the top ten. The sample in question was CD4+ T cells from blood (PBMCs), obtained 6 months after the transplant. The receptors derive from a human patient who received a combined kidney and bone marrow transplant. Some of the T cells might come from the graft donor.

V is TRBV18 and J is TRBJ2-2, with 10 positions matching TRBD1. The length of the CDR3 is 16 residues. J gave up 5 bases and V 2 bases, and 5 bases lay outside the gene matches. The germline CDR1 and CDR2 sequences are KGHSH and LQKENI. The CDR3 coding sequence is TGTGCCAGCTCACCATTAGCGGACAGGGGGACCGGGGAGCTGTTTTTT. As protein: CASSPLADRGTGELFF.

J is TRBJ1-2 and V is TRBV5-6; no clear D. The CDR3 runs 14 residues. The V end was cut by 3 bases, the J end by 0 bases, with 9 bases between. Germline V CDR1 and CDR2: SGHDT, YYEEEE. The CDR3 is CASSWRATNYGYTF. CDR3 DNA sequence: TGTGCCAGCAGCTGGAGGGCCACTAACTATGGCTACACCTTC.

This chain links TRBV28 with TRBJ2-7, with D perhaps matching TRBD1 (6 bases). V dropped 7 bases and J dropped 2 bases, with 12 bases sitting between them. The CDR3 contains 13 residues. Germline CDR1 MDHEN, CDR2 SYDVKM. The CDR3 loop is CASMRQATYEQYF. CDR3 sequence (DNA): TGTGCCAGCATGAGACAGGCGACCTACGAGCAGTACTTC.

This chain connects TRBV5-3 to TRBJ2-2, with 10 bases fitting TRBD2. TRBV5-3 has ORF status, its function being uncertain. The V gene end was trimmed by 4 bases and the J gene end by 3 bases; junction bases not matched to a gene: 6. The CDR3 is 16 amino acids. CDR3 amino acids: CARSRRTSGYTGELFF. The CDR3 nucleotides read TGTGCCAGAAGCCGCCGGACTAGCGGTTACACCGGGGAGCTGTTTTTT.

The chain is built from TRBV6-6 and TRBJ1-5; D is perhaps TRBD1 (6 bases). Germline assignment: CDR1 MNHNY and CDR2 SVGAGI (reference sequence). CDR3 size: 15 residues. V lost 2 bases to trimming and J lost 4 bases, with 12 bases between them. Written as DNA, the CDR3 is TGTGCCAGCAGTTACCGGGACACGGCTAATCAGCCCCAGCATTTT. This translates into CASSYRDTANQPQHF.

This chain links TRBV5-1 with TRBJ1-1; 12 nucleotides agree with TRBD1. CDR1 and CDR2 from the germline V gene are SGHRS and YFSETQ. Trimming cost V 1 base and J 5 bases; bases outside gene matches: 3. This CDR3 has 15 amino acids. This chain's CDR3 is CASSLWGQGATEAFF. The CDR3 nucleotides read TGCGCCAGCAGCTTGTGGGGACAGGGGGCGACTGAAGCTTTCTTT.

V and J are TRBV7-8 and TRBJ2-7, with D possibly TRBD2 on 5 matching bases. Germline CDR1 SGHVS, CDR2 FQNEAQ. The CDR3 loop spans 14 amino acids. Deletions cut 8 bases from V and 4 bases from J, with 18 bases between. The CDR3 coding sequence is TGTGCCAGCTCACTAGGAAGAGGGCAGTACGAGCAGTACTTC. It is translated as CASSLGRGQYEQYF.

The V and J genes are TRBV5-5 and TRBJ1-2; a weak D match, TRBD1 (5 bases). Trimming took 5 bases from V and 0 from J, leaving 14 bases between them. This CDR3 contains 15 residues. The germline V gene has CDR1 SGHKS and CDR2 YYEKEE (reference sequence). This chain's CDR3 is CASRLGGDPNYGYTF. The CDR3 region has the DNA TGTGCCAGCAGACTCGGGGGTGACCCTAACTATGGCTACACCTTC.